This T cell receptor beta chain was sequenced in a study of T cell repertoires in cytomegalovirus infection (dated by TCRdb to between 2017 and 2020). The study in broad terms: Alongside well-studied HLA-B-restricted epitopes, the peptide stimulations were aimed at recently identified HLA-C-restricted CMV epitopes, whose presentation resists viral immunomodulation. Because public TCR beta signatures pointed to carriage of CMV infection together with the matching HLA type, the HLA type of each donor mattered for the analysis. Paper-wide results and their limitations: The ex vivo response was dominated by HLA-C-restricted CMV-specific TCR beta clonotypes, which also provided the single most frequent clonotype in two of eight donors. Cumulative frequency of public TCR beta family members discriminated carriers of CMV infection plus the relevant HLA type in this cohort and an independent approximately 370-donor cohort.

The sample's treatment or condition label is to be understood as: in vitro stimulation with specific CMV peptide epitopes to enrich CMV-specific T cells. TCRdb shows the sequencer as Illumina HiSeq 1500. Using fastp trimming at Q25 and MiXCR clonotype assembly, TCRdb reanalyzed the public sequencing data and kept in-frame beta chains. CDR3 protein sequences are deduplicated, and each keeps its most common genes and DNA. The sample data list fewer than 950,000 distinct CDR3 sequences, and about 30% of these were observed just once. Of the sample, around 12% falls within the top ten clones. Reading the germline V gene (reference sequence) gives CDR1 LNHDA and CDR2 SQIVND. V is pruned by 5 bases and J by 9 bases, leaving 10 bases of the junction without a gene match. From its cysteine to its phenylalanine, the CDR3 spans 15 amino acids. Left in the record is the CDR3 DNA by itself, 45 bases read in frame from the first base.

Of note for this clonotype: This receptor's antigen is unknown. Base qualities are not at hand, and no much larger clone is one base apart.

Sequenced here: cultured CD8+ T cells from PBMCs, sampled from culture after CMV antigen stimulation. The rearrangement combines TRBV19 with TRBJ2-1, and TRBD1 matches 10 of the central bases. This TCR came from a human donor in good health (CMV status not recorded). Some clones in this sample may be carry-over from other donors' samples. The DNA sequence reads TGTGCCAGTAGTTGGGGACAGGGGATCGGGGGTGAGCAGTTCTTC. Its protein is CASSWGQGIGGEQFF.